The rows below give T cell receptor beta chains drawn from one sample of a study of blood T cells in healthy people across ages. TCRdb itself ran the 5' RACE reads through MiXCR, one entry per CDR3 protein. The table has roughly 730,000 distinct CDR3 sequences, approximately 53% seen once. The sequenced material came from blood. Receptor source: a man in his forties in good health. CDR3s include the opening cysteine and the closing phenylalanine or tryptophan. A D gene is named only where the DNA matches it firmly. Clone size appears in some rows only: once, few, many, or a class for an expanded clone.

.	.	TRBJ2-5	TRBV11-3	TGTGCCAGCAGCTTACCGGGCCTCCAAGAGACCCAGTACTTC	CASSLPGLQETQYF
.	few	TRBJ2-5	TRBV20-1	TGCAGTGCTAGAGTCAGGGCACAAGAGACCCAGTACTTC	CSARVRAQETQYF
TRBD2	.	TRBJ2-1	TRBV20-1	TGCAGTGCTAGAGTCCCACTAGCGGGGGGAAAAGCCTACAATGAGCAGTTCTTC	CSARVPLAGGKAYNEQFF
TRBD1	once	TRBJ2-3	TRBV14	TGCGCCAGCAGCCTAGGACAGGGGACGCAGTATTTT	CASSLGQGTQYF
.	.	TRBJ2-3	TRBV29-1	TGCAGCGTTGATTCGGGACACACCACAGATACGCAGTATTTT	CSVDSGHTTDTQYF
TRBD2	.	TRBJ2-5	TRBV20-1	TGCAGTGCTAGAGACAAAGGACTAGCGGGACCTTGGGAGACCCAGTACTTC	CSARDKGLAGPWETQYF
.	.	TRBJ2-5	TRBV24-1	TGTGCCACCAGTGATTTTATCGGCAGGACGAAACAAGAGACCCAGTACTTC	CATSDFIGRTKQETQYF
.	.	TRBJ2-3	TRBV2	TGTGCCAGCTTGGTGACGCGAACTAGCACAGATACGCAGTATTTT	CASLVTRTSTDTQYF
.	many	TRBJ2-1	TRBV2	TGTGCCAGCGAGTCCGGAAACGATGAGCAGTTCTTC	CASESGNDEQFF
TRBD1	few	TRBJ1-5	TRBV2	TGTGCCAGCGACAGGGATAGCAATCAGCCCCAGCATTTT	CASDRDSNQPQHF
TRBD2	.	TRBJ2-1	TRBV10-3	TGTGCCATCACCATAGCGGGGGGAGACAATGAGCAGTTCTTC	CAITIAGGDNEQFF
.	few	TRBJ2-3	TRBV20-1	TGCAGTGCTAGAATCGAAAACACAGATACGCAGTATTTT	CSARIENTDTQYF
.	.	TRBJ2-7	TRBV28	TGTGCCAGCAGTTCCCCCCGCGGTATTACCTACGAGCAGTACTTC	CASSSPRGITYEQYF
TRBD2	.	TRBJ2-7	TRBV6-1	TGTGCCAGCACTAGCGGGAGCTCCTACGAGCAGTACTTC	CASTSGSSYEQYF
.	few	TRBJ2-5	TRBV27	TGTGCCAGCAGCCAGGGACGGTGGGAGACCCAGTACTTC	CASSQGRWETQYF